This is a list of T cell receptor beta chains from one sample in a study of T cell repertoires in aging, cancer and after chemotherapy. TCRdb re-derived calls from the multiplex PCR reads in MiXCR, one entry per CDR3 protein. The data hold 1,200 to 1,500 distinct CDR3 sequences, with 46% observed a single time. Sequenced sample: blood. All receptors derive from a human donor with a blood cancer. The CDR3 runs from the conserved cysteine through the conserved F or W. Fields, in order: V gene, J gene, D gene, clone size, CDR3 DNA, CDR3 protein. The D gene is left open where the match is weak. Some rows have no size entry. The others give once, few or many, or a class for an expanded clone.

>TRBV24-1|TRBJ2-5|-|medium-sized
TGTGCCACCAGTGGGGGCAGGGGCCACATCCTAGAGACCCAGTACTTC
CATSGGRGHILETQYF
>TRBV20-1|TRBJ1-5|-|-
TGCAGTGTTCAGGCGGGACACCTTAATCAGCCCCAGCATTTT
CSVQAGHLNQPQHF
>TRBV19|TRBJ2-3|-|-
TGTGCCAGTAGTCCCCTCGGGGGCACAGATACGCAGTATTTT
CASSPLGGTDTQYF
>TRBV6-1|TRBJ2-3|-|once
TGTGCCAGCAGTGGAGGTCTTGTGTCAGATACGCAGTATTTT
CASSGGLVSDTQYF
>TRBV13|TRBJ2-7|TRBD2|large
TGTGCCAGCAGTTTCAGCGGGAGAGGATCCTACGAGCAGTACTTC
CASSFSGRGSYEQYF
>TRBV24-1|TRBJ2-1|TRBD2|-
TGTGCCACCGGCGGACTAGCGGGACCCCATGAGCAGTTCTTC
CATGGLAGPHEQFF
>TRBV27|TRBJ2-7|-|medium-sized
TGTGCCAGCAGTTTTGGGGGGTCCTACGAGCAGTACTTC
CASSFGGSYEQYF
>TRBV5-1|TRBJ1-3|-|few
TGCGCCAGCAGTCCGGGGTTTGCCTCTGGAAACACCATATATTTT
CASSPGFASGNTIYF
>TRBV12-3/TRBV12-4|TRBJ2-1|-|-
TGTGCCAGCAGTCCGACGGGCGGATCCTACAATGAGCAGTTCTTC
CASSPTGGSYNEQFF
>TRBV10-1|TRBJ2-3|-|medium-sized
TGCGCCAGCAGTGAGGGTCTCACAGATACGCAGTATTTT
CASSEGLTDTQYF
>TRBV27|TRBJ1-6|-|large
TGTGCCAGCAGCCTATCGACAGCGAGCTCCTATAATTCACCCCTCCACTTT
CASSLSTASSYNSPLHF
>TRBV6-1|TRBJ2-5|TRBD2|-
TGTGCCAGCAGTCCTCGGGGTAGCGGGAGTGGAGAGACCCAGTACTTC
CASSPRGSGSGETQYF
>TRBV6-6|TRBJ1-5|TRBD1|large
TGTGCCAGCAGTTACCGCAGGGGGCGGGGAGATAGCAATCAGCCCCAGCATTTT
CASSYRRGRGDSNQPQHF
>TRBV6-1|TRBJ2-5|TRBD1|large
TGTGCCAGCAGACCGACAGGGGTCGCACAAGAGACCCAGTACTTC
CASRPTGVAQETQYF
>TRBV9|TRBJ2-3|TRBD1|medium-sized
TGTGCCAGCAGCGTAGCTACGAGGACAGGGGGGGACACGCAGTATTTT
CASSVATRTGGDTQYF
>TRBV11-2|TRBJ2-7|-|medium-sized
TGTGCCAGCAGCCCCGGGGCAGGGGGGTACTACGAGCAGTACTTC
CASSPGAGGYYEQYF
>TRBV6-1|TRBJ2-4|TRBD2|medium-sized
TGTGCCAGCAGTGAAAGACTAGCGGGAAACATTCAGTACTTC
CASSERLAGNIQYF
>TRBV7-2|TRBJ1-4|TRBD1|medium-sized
TGTGCCAGCCGGCGACAGGGGGGGATTAATGAAAAACTGTTTTTT
CASRRQGGINEKLFF
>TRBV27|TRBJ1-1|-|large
TGTGCCAGCAGTTTAGGAACCCCGAACACTGAAGCTTTCTTT
CASSLGTPNTEAFF
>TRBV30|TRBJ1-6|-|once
TGTGCCTGGAGGGGAGGAGGGGAAGAACCCCTCCACTTT
CAWRGGGEEPLHF
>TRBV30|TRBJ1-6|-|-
TGTGCCTGCCAATATGACCTGGGTTCACCCCTCCACTTT
CACQYDLGSPLHF
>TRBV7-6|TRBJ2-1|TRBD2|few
TGTGCCAGCCCCGGACTAGCGGGGAGCAATGAGCAGTTCTTC
CASPGLAGSNEQFF
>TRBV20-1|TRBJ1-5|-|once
TGCAGTGCTAGAGATCTGGGGGGGACCGAGCATTTT
CSARDLGGTEHF
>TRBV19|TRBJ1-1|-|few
TGTGCCAGTCATGAGGGGGGCACTGAAGCTTTCTTT
CASHEGGTEAFF
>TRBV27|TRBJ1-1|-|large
TGTGCCAGCAGTTTAGGGTTGAACACTGAAGCTTTCTTT
CASSLGLNTEAFF
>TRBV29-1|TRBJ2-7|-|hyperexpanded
TGCAGCGCCACACAGGGTTCCTACGAGCAGTACTTC
CSATQGSYEQYF
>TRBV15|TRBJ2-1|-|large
TGTGCCACCAGCAGAGATTTTATGAATGAGCAGTTCTTC
CATSRDFMNEQFF
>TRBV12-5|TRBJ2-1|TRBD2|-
TGTGCTAGTGGCCCAGCGGGAGTTCCCTACAATGAGCAGTTCTTC
CASGPAGVPYNEQFF
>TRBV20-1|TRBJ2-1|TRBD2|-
TGCAGTGCTAGAGTAGCGGGAGTCTACAATGAGCAGTTCTTC
CSARVAGVYNEQFF
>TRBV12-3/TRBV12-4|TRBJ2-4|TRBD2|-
TGTGCCAGCAGTAAAGCGGGAGAGGGAAACATTCAGTACTTC
CASSKAGEGNIQYF